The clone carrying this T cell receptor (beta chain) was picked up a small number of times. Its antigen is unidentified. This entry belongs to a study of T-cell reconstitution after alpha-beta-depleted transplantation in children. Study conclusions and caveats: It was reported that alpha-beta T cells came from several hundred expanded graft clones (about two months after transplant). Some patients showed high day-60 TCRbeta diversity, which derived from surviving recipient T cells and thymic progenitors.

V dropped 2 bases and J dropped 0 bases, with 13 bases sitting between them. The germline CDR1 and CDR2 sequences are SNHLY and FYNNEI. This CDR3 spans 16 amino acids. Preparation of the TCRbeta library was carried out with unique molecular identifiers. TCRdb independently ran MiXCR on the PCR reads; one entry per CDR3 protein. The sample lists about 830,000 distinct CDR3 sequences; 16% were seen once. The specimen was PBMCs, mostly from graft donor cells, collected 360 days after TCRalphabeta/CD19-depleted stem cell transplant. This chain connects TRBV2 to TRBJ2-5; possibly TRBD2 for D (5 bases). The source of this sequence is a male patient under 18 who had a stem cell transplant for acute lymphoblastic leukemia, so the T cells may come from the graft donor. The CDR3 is CASSERRVKYQETQYF. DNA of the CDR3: TGTGCCAGCAGTGAACGGCGGGTAAAGTACCAAGAGACCCAGTACTTC.